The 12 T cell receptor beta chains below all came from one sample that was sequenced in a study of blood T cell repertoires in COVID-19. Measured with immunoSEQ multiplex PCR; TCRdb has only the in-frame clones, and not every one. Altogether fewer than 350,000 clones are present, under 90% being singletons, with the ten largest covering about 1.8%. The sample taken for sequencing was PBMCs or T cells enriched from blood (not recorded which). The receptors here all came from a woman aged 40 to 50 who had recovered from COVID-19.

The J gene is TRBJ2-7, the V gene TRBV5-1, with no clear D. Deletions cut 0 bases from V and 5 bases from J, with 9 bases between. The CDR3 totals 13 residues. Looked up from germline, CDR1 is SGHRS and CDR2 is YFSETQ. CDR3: CASSLVGVNEQYF. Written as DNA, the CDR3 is TGCGCCAGCAGCTTGGTCGGTGTTAACGAGCAGTACTTC. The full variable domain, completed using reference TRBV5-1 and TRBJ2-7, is KAGVTQTPRYLIKTRGQQVTLSCSPISGHRSVSWYQQTPGQGLQFLFEYFSETQRNKGNFPGRFSGRQFSNSRSEMNVSTLELGDSALYLCASSLVGVNEQYFGPGTRLTVT.

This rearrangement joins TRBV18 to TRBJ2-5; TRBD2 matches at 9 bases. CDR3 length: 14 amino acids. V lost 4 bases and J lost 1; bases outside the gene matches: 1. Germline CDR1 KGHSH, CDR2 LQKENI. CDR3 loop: CASSLAGAQETQYF. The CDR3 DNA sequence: TGTGCCAGCTCACTAGCGGGGGCCCAAGAGACCCAGTACTTC.

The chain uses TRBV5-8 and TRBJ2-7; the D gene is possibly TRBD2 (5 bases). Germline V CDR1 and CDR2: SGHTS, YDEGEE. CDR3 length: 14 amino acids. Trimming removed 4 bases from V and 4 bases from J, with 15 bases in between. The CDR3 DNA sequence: TGTGCCAGCAGCCCGGACTTATCTAGGTACGAGCAGTACTTC. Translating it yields CASSPDLSRYEQYF.

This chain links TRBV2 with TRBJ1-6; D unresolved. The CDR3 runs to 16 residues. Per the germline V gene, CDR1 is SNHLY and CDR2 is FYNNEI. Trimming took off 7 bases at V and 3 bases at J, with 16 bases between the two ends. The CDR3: CASTQGRGLYNSPLHF. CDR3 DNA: TGTGCCAGCACACAAGGGAGAGGGCTCTATAATTCACCCCTCCACTTT.

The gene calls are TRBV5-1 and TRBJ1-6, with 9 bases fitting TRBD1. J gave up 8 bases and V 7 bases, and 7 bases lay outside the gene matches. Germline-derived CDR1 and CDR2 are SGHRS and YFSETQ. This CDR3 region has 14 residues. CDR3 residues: CASRQGQGDSPLHF. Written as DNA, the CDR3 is TGCGCCAGCCGCCAGGGACAGGGTGATTCACCCCTCCACTTT.

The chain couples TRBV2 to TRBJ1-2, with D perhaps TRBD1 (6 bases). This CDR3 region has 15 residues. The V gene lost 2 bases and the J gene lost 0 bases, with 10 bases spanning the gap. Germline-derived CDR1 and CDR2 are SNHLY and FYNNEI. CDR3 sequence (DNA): TGTGCCAGCAGTGAAAGGGGACACTCTAACTATGGCTACACCTTC. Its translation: CASSERGHSNYGYTF.

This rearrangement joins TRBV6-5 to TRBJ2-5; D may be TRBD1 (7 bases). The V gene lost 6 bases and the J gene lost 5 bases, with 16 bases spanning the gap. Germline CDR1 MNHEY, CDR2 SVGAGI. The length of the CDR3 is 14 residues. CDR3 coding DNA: TGTGCCAGCAGGACGAGGAGGGGGCGCGAGACCCAGTACTTC. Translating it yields CASRTRRGRETQYF.

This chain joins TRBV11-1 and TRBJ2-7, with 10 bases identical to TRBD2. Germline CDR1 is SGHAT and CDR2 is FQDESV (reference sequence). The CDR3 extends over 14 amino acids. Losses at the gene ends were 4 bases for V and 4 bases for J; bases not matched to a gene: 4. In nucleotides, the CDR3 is TGTGCCAGCAGCTCTAGCGGGAGTCTGTACGAGCAGTACTTC. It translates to CASSSSGSLYEQYF.

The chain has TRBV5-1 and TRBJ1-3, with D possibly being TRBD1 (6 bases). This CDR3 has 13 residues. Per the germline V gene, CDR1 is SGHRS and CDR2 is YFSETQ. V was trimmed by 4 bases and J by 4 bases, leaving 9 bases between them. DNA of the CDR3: TGCGCCAGCAGCACCGGACAGGGAAACACCATATATTTT. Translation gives CASSTGQGNTIYF.

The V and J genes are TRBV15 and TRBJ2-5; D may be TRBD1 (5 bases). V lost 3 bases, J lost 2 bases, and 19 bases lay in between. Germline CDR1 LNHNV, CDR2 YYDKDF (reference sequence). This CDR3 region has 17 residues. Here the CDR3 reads CATSSLELTAHQETQYF. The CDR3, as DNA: TGTGCCACCAGCAGCCTTGAACTGACAGCGCATCAAGAGACCCAGTACTTC.

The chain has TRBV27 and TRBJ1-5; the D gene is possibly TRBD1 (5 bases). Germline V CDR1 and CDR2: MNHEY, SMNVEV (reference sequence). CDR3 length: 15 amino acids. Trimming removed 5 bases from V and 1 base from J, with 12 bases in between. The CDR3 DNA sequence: TGTGCCAGCAGTCAGAACGGGGGAAGCAATCAGCCCCAGCATTTT. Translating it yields CASSQNGGSNQPQHF.

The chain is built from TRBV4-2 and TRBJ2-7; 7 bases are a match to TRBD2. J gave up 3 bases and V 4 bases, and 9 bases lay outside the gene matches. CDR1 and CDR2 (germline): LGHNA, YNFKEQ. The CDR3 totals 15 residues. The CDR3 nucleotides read TGTGCCAGCAGCCCCGATCTAGCGGACCTCTACGAGCAGTACTTC. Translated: CASSPDLADLYEQYF.